Each of the 20 T cell receptor beta chains below was sequenced from the same sample in a study of cytomegalovirus exposure and HLA in healthy donors. Vbeta (60) and Jbeta (13) primers were used in the PCR. Repertoires were generated with immunoSEQ multiplex PCR, while TCRdb's copy carries only in-frame clones and drops some. Of about 110,000 clones in the sample, approximately 70% were seen once. The sample consisted of PBMCs. The receptors shown here come from a middle-aged man in good health and CMV-seronegative.

CDR3: CASSIGAWEEPLHF. CDR3 nucleotides: TGTGCCAGTAGTATAGGGGCCTGGGAGGAACCCCTCCACTTT. The rearrangement joins TRBV19 to TRBJ1-6, with D hard to call. The CDR3 loop spans 14 amino acids. Germline V gene lookup returns CDR1 LNHDA and CDR2 SQIVND (reference sequence). The V end lost 1 base, the J end lost 12 bases, and 13 bases lay between the germline ends.

V and J are TRBV5-1 and TRBJ2-7; 7 bases agree with TRBD1. The CDR3 has 14 residues. J lost 2 bases, V lost 0 bases, and 2 bases had no gene match. Per germline, CDR1 SGHRS and CDR2 YFSETQ. For the CDR3, the DNA is TGCGCCAGCAGCTTGGGGGACAGACCCTACGAGCAGTACTTC. Its translation: CASSLGDRPYEQYF.

J is TRBJ2-3 and V is TRBV11-1, with 7 bases that match TRBD1. J lost 5 bases, V lost 4 bases, and 15 bases had no gene match. Germline assignment: CDR1 SGHAT and CDR2 FQDESV (reference sequence). This CDR3 spans 17 amino acids. The CDR3 DNA reads TGTGCCAGCAGCTCCCCCGGGACAGAGGTCTTGGGAGATACGCAGTATTTT. This codes for CASSSPGTEVLGDTQYF.

This chain links TRBV20-1 with TRBJ1-5; the D gene is possibly TRBD1 (5 bases). CDR3 length: 11 amino acids. Germline V gene lookup returns CDR1 DFQATT and CDR2 SNEGSKA (reference sequence). The ends were cut back, 2 bases at V and 12 bases at J, with 11 bases in the middle. The chain's CDR3 is CSARYRDFQHF. The CDR3 DNA sequence: TGCAGTGCTAGATACCGGGACTTCCAGCATTTT.

The chain combines TRBV7-9 with TRBJ2-1; the match to TRBD1 covers 8 bases. CDR1 and CDR2 from the germline V gene are SEHNR and FQNEAQ (reference sequence). This CDR3 is built from 14 residues. Losses at the gene ends were 2 bases for V and 8 bases for J; bases not matched to a gene: 5. This chain's CDR3 is CASSLRTGSHEQFF. The CDR3, as DNA: TGTGCCAGCAGCTTAAGGACAGGGTCCCATGAGCAGTTCTTC. Complete variable domain (other parts from reference TRBV7-9 and TRBJ2-1): DTGVSQNPRHKITKRGQNVTFRCDPISEHNRLYWYRQTLGQGPEFLTYFQNEAQLEKSRLLSDRFSAERPKGSFSTLEIQRTEQGDSAMYLCASSLRTGSHEQFFGPGTRLTVL.

J is TRBJ2-7 and V is TRBV10-3; 8 bases agree with TRBD1. The germline CDR1 and CDR2 sequences are ENHRY and SYGVKD. The CDR3 has 11 amino acids. Germline trimming cut 7 bases from V and 6 bases from J; bases unmatched to any gene: 2. The CDR3 nucleotides read TGTGCCATCAACAGGGGGAGCGAGCAGTACTTC. It codes for CAINRGSEQYF.

The chain links TRBV30 to TRBJ2-2, with 10 bases identical to TRBD2. Unmatched junction bases numbered 2, after V lost 2 bases and J lost 5 bases. The germline V gene encodes CDR1 GTSNPN and CDR2 SVGIG (reference sequence). The CDR3 is made up of 14 amino acids. The CDR3 sequence is CAWSNSGGTGELFF. CDR3 nucleotide sequence: TGTGCCTGGAGTAATAGCGGGGGGACCGGGGAGCTGTTTTTT.

The rearrangement links TRBV30 to TRBJ2-7; D ambiguous. Germline CDR1 is GTSNPN and CDR2 is SVGIG (reference sequence). This CDR3 comprises 12 residues. Trimming took 2 bases from V and 6 from J, leaving 11 bases between them. CDR3 residues: CAWSLLGGEQYF. The CDR3 DNA sequence: TGTGCCTGGAGTCTCCTCGGCGGCGAGCAGTACTTC.

This chain uses TRBV6-1 with TRBJ2-5; D is unresolved. The CDR3 length is 14 residues. Germline V gives CDR1 MNHNS, CDR2 SASEGT. V was cut by 2 bases and J by 5 bases, with 12 bases left in between. The CDR3 DNA reads as TGTGCCAGCAGTGAACAGGCACCCCGTGAGACCCAGTACTTC. Translated, it gives CASSEQAPRETQYF.

The chain combines TRBV21-1 with TRBJ2-2; TRBD2 is the table's D call and was not checked against the DNA. TRBV21-1 counts as a pseudogene. The CDR3 length is 17 residues. The CDR3 DNA reads as TGTGCCAGCAGCAAGACTTGGGGGGGGGTGGACACCGGGGAGCTGTTTTTT. Residues: CASSKTWGGVDTGELFF.

This clone has just a few counts. The chain recombines TRBV10-3 with TRBJ1-3; D might be TRBD1 (5 bases). This CDR3 spans 15 amino acids. CDR1 is ENHRY, CDR2 SYGVKD, per germline. V shed 7 bases and J shed 3 bases, with 16 bases lying between them. In nucleotides, the CDR3 is TGTGCCATCAACGGCAGGGCGGATGGTGGAAACACCATATATTTT. Its protein product is CAINGRADGGNTIYF.

This sequence joins TRBV5-6 and TRBJ2-7; possible D gene TRBD1, 5 bases. The V end lost 7 bases, the J end lost 2 bases, and 16 bases lay between the germline ends. CDR3 length: 14 amino acids. CDR1 is SGHDT and CDR2 is YYEEEE in the germline V gene. The CDR3 region has the DNA TGTGCCAGCGCGGCCAGGGTAGTTCCCTACGAGCAGTACTTC. Protein sequence: CASAARVVPYEQYF. Complete variable domain (other parts from reference TRBV5-6 and TRBJ2-7): DAGVTQSPTHLIKTRGQQVTLRCSPKSGHDTVSWYQQALGQGPQFIFQYYEEEERQRGNFPDRFSGHQFPNYSSELNVNALLLGDSALYLCASAARVVPYEQYFGPGTRLTVT.

This sequence joins TRBV29-1 and TRBJ2-7; 9 bases are a match to TRBD1. V trimming: 7 bases; J trimming: 1 base; junction bases outside the gene matches: 5. The CDR3 has 13 residues. Germline assignment: CDR1 SQVTM and CDR2 ANQGSEA. CDR3 protein: CSASGQGSYEQYF. DNA for the CDR3: TGCAGCGCTTCGGGACAGGGATCCTACGAGCAGTACTTC.

This clone is a singleton in its sample. The chain combines TRBV6-1 with TRBJ2-5; 10 bases fit TRBD2. The V and J ends lost 4 bases and 1 base, in that order; junction bases with no gene match: 3. The CDR3 contains 15 residues. Germline loops: CDR1 MNHNS, CDR2 SASEGT. CDR3 in amino acids: CASSVAGGSQETQYF. The CDR3 nucleotides are TGTGCCAGCAGTGTAGCGGGAGGTTCCCAAGAGACCCAGTACTTC.

This chain joins TRBV6-1 and TRBJ1-5; weak D call: TRBD1 (5 bases). The germline V gene encodes CDR1 MNHNS and CDR2 SASEGT. This CDR3 is 14 amino acids long. Between the trimmed V and J ends, which lost 2 bases and 10 bases, there was a span of 15 bases. The CDR3 DNA reads TGTGCCAGCAGTGAAAGTTCGGGGGGGATACCCCAGCATTTT. Residues: CASSESSGGIPQHF.

The gene calls are TRBV30 and TRBJ1-1, with D perhaps TRBD1 (5 bases). V was cut by 4 bases and J by 5 bases, with 20 bases left in between. The germline V gene has CDR1 GTSNPN and CDR2 SVGIG (reference sequence). CDR3 length: 15 residues. The CDR3 sequence: CAWTNGLGRGTEAFF. The CDR3, as DNA: TGTGCCTGGACCAATGGGCTGGGGCGGGGGACTGAAGCTTTCTTT.

This clone was counted only a few times. This same CDR3 is encoded by further DNA sequences in the sample. This sequence joins TRBV5-1 and TRBJ2-7; 11 bases agree with TRBD2. This CDR3 region has 14 residues. With 5 bases clipped from V and 3 bases from J, the junction kept 4 bases outside the gene matches. Germline values: CDR1 SGHRS, CDR2 YFSETQ. This chain's CDR3 is CASSPGTSGYEQYF. The CDR3 coding sequence is TGCGCCAGCAGTCCCGGGACTAGCGGCTACGAGCAGTACTTC.

A few counts support this clone. The V call is TRBV4-3, the J call TRBJ2-3; possibly TRBD1 for D (5 bases). CDR1 and CDR2 from the germline V gene are LGHNA and YSLEER. There are 15 residues in the CDR3. Trimming removed 0 bases from V and 4 bases from J, with 11 bases in between. This CDR3 reads CASSQEARAADTQYF. The CDR3 DNA reads as TGCGCCAGCAGCCAAGAAGCCAGGGCAGCAGATACGCAGTATTTT.

The chain uses TRBV18 and TRBJ1-1; D is perhaps TRBD1 (6 bases). The CDR3 length is 14 residues. V lost 4 bases, J lost 6 bases, and 15 bases lay in between. Germline CDR1 reads KGHSH; CDR2 reads LQKENI. The CDR3 region has the DNA TGTGCCAGCTCACGGCAAACCGGGACATCTGAAGCTTTCTTT. Amino acid sequence: CASSRQTGTSEAFF.

The V gene is TRBV2, the J gene TRBJ1-6; 7 nucleotides match TRBD1. The CDR3 has 15 amino acids. V trimming: 8 bases; J trimming: 10 bases; junction bases outside the gene matches: 14. Germline V lookup: CDR1 SNHLY, CDR2 FYNNEI. CDR3 in amino acids: CASGRRQGEGSPLHF. CDR3 coding DNA: TGTGCCAGCGGAAGAAGACAGGGTGAGGGGTCACCCCTCCACTTT.